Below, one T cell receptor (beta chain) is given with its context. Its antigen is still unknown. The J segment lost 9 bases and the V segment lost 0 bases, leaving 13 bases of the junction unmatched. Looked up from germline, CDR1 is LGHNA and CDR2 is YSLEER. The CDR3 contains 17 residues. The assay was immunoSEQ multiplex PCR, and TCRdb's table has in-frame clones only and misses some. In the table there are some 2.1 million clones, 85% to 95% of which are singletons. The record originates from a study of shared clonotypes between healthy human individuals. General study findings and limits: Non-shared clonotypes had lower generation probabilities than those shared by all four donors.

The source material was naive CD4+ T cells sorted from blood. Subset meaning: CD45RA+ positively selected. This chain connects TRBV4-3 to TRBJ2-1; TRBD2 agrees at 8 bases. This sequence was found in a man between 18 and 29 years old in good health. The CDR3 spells CASSQDPGTRRSGEQFF. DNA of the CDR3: TGCGCCAGCAGCCAAGATCCTGGGACTAGACGGTCTGGTGAGCAGTTCTTC.